Following are 24 T cell receptor beta chains from one sample sequenced in a study of blood T cell repertoires in COVID-19. TCRdb's copy holds only in-frame clones and misses some; the assay was immunoSEQ multiplex PCR. Seen here are fewer than 200,000 clones, about 87% observed once, and the top ten hold 20% to 30%. Material for sequencing was peripheral blood. These receptors came from a man aged 55 to 70 with acute or convalescent COVID-19.

This rearrangement joins TRBV27 to TRBJ1-2, with 7 bases identical to TRBD1. The CDR3 is 14 amino acids. The germline V gene encodes CDR1 MNHEY and CDR2 SMNVEV (reference sequence). The J segment lost 4 bases and the V segment lost 4 bases, leaving 6 bases of the junction unmatched. The CDR3: CASSSTGVGYGYTF. CDR3 in DNA: TGTGCCAGCAGTTCTACAGGGGTGGGCTATGGCTACACCTTC.

This chain links TRBV20-1 with TRBJ2-4; 8 nucleotides agree with TRBD1. V shed 3 bases, J shed 2 bases, and the junction held 21 bases outside the gene matches. Germline values: CDR1 DFQATT, CDR2 SNEGSKA (reference sequence). The CDR3 covers 20 residues. CDR3 coding DNA: TGCAGTGCTAGTGGAGAGACAGACAGGGGAATTTTGGGGTCCAAAAACATTCAGTACTTC. This sequence encodes CSASGETDRGILGSKNIQYF.

The rearrangement joins TRBV4-2 to TRBJ1-5, with D maybe TRBD1 (6 bases). Between the trimmed V and J ends, which lost 4 bases and 4 bases, there was a span of 14 bases. The length of the CDR3 is 15 residues. The germline V gene encodes CDR1 LGHNA and CDR2 YNFKEQ. The CDR3 DNA sequence: TGTGCCAGCAGCCTCACCTGGGACAATAATCAGCCCCAGCATTTT. Amino acid sequence: CASSLTWDNNQPQHF.

The V call is TRBV4-2, the J call TRBJ1-4, with D tentatively TRBD1 (6 bases). Per germline, CDR1 LGHNA and CDR2 YNFKEQ. There are 14 residues in the CDR3. V lost 1 base and J lost 5, with 8 bases in between. The CDR3: CASSQGQGNEKLFF. The CDR3 DNA reads TGTGCCAGCAGCCAAGGGCAGGGGAATGAAAAACTGTTTTTT.

The CDR3 loop is CASTRTLNTGELFF. CDR3 coding DNA: TGTGCCAGCACTCGGACTCTAAACACCGGGGAGCTGTTTTTT. The chain combines TRBV6-5 with TRBJ2-2, with D possibly being TRBD2 (5 bases). Germline V CDR1 and CDR2: MNHEY, SVGAGI. The CDR3 loop spans 14 amino acids. The V end was cut by 7 bases, the J end by 2 bases, with 11 bases between.

The chain joins TRBV6-6 to TRBJ2-7, with 9 positions matching TRBD1. The CDR3 loop spans 15 amino acids. V lost 2 bases to trimming and J lost 3 bases; unmatched junction nucleotides: 5. Per germline, CDR1 MNHNY and CDR2 SVGAGI (reference sequence). The CDR3 DNA sequence: TGTGCCAGCAGTTACCACGACAGGGGGGACTACGAGCAGTACTTC. It specifies CASSYHDRGDYEQYF.

This chain uses TRBV24-1 with TRBJ2-3; TRBD1 aligns across 8 bases. V lost 4 bases and J lost 2; bases outside the gene matches: 7. Germline V CDR1 and CDR2: KGHDR, SFDVKD. The CDR3 covers 16 residues. The CDR3 sequence: CATSDSDRGHTDTQYF. The CDR3 DNA is TGTGCCACCAGTGACTCAGACAGGGGTCACACAGATACGCAGTATTTT.

The CDR3 DNA sequence: TGTGCCAGCGGGGCACGAAACTATGGCTACACCTTC. This gives the protein CASGARNYGYTF. The chain joins TRBV2 to TRBJ1-2, with D perhaps TRBD1 (5 bases). The CDR3 loop spans 12 amino acids. V was pared by 8 bases and J by 2 bases, with 9 bases between. Germline V gene sequence: CDR1 SNHLY, CDR2 FYNNEI.

This clone was picked up one time. The chain recombines TRBV12-3 or TRBV12-4 with TRBJ2-2; tentatively, D is TRBD1 (6 bases). CDR3 size: 12 residues. Trimming removed 6 bases from V and 7 bases from J, with 9 bases in between. CDR3 sequence (DNA): TGTGCCAGCAGATTACAGGGCGGGGAGCTGTTTTTT. Its translation: CASRLQGGELFF.

The chain combines TRBV6-5 with TRBJ2-5, with TRBD2 identical over 8 bases. V was pared by 8 bases and J by 5 bases, with 7 bases of the junction left unmatched. Looked up from germline, CDR1 is MNHEY and CDR2 is SVGAGI. The CDR3 has 13 residues. The CDR3 loop reads CASARTSWETQYF. The CDR3 nucleotides read TGTGCCAGCGCAAGGACTAGCTGGGAGACCCAGTACTTC.

The sample holds one count of this clone. This chain uses TRBV19 with TRBJ2-4, with D unresolved. From germline, CDR1 is LNHDA and CDR2 SQIVND (reference sequence). This CDR3 comprises 14 residues. Trimming took 3 bases from V and 2 from J, leaving 8 bases between them. The CDR3 DNA reads TGTGCCAGTAGTATTTACAGAACCAAAAACATTCAGTACTTC. It encodes CASSIYRTKNIQYF.

The V gene is TRBV19, the J gene TRBJ1-1; possible D gene TRBD1, 5 bases. CDR1 and CDR2 (germline): LNHDA, SQIVND (reference sequence). The length of the CDR3 is 12 residues. The ends were cut back, 9 bases at V and 2 bases at J, with 10 bases in the middle. CDR3 amino acids: CASKDRNTEAFF. For the CDR3, the DNA is TGTGCCAGCAAAGACAGAAACACTGAAGCTTTCTTT.

The chain links TRBV11-3 to TRBJ1-1; no definite D call. The CDR3 runs to 13 residues. V dropped 3 bases and J dropped 0 bases, with 5 bases sitting between them. Per the germline V gene, CDR1 is SGHNT and CDR2 is YENEEA. The CDR3 sequence is CASSLRMNTEAFF. The CDR3 DNA is TGTGCCAGCAGCTTGCGGATGAACACTGAAGCTTTCTTT.

The rearrangement uses TRBV29-1 and TRBJ2-5, with D perhaps matching TRBD2 (7 bases). Germline CDR1 and CDR2: SQVTM and ANQGSEA. This CDR3 spans 15 amino acids. The CDR3 DNA is TGCACCACGATGGGGGGGGCTGTGGGCCAAGAGACCCAGTACTTC. Residues: CTTMGGAVGQETQYF.

The chain is built from TRBV2 and TRBJ1-2; D perhaps matches TRBD1 (6 bases). V lost 5 bases to trimming and J lost 6 bases, with 13 bases between them. Looked up from germline, CDR1 is SNHLY and CDR2 is FYNNEI. The CDR3 is 13 residues long. DNA for the CDR3: TGTGCCAGCAGTTATACAGGGAACGATGGCTACACCTTC. This gives the protein CASSYTGNDGYTF.

CDR3 amino acids: CASNLQGANQPQHF. DNA of the CDR3: TGTGCCAGTAACCTTCAGGGGGCGAATCAGCCCCAGCATTTT. V gene TRBV2 combines with J gene TRBJ1-5; 8 bases fit TRBD1. The CDR3 length is 14 residues. Germline trimming cut 9 bases from V and 4 bases from J; bases unmatched to any gene: 8. Germline V lookup: CDR1 SNHLY, CDR2 FYNNEI.

The genes are TRBV7-9 and TRBJ1-4; 8 bases agree with TRBD1. CDR1 and CDR2 (germline): SEHNR, FQNEAQ (reference sequence). The CDR3 spans 14 residues. J gave up 8 bases and V 4 bases, and 6 bases lay outside the gene matches. CDR3 in DNA: TGTGCCAGCAGCTCCGGACAGGGTCGGGAAAAACTGTTTTTT. This gives the protein CASSSGQGREKLFF.

The J gene is TRBJ1-1, the V gene TRBV11-1; a weak D match, TRBD1 (5 bases). The CDR3 consists of 13 residues. CDR1 is SGHAT and CDR2 is FQDESV in the germline V gene (reference sequence). V lost 5 bases and J lost 10, with 17 bases in between. As DNA, the CDR3 is TGTGCCAGCAGCCACCCAGTCCAGGGAGGAGCTTTCTTT. Its protein product is CASSHPVQGGAFF.

The chain combines TRBV27 with TRBJ1-5, with D possibly matching TRBD1 (5 bases). CDR1 is MNHEY, CDR2 SMNVEV, per germline (reference sequence). V was pared by 2 bases and J by 1 base, with 15 bases between. The CDR3 contains 17 residues. The CDR3 DNA reads as TGTGCCAGCAGTTTAAGGGCCAGGGACTACAGCAATCAGCCCCAGCATTTT. This translates into CASSLRARDYSNQPQHF.

The chain recombines TRBV5-1 with TRBJ2-3; TRBD1 matches at 9 bases. The J segment lost 3 bases and the V segment lost 3 bases, leaving 8 bases of the junction unmatched. The CDR3 totals 16 residues. Germline V gene sequence: CDR1 SGHRS, CDR2 YFSETQ. The CDR3 DNA follows: TGCGCCAGCAGCTCTTATACAGGGGGCCGGACAGATACGCAGTATTTT. Translating it yields CASSSYTGGRTDTQYF.

V gene TRBV18 combines with J gene TRBJ1-4; 7 bases map to TRBD1. This CDR3 region has 15 residues. The trim removed 3 bases at V and 7 bases at J, leaving 8 bases unmatched. The V gene's germline CDR1 is KGHSH and CDR2 LQKENI. The CDR3 nucleotides read TGTGCCAGCTCACCTTACCGGGACAGTAGTGAAAAACTGTTTTTT. Translating gives CASSPYRDSSEKLFF.

The rearrangement joins TRBV5-8 to TRBJ2-3; no clear D. The germline V and J ends were trimmed by 1 base and 1 base, with 4 bases remaining between them. Looked up from germline, CDR1 is SGHTS and CDR2 is YDEGEE. The CDR3 runs to 13 residues. CDR3 residues: CASSLRGTDTQYF. The CDR3 DNA sequence: TGTGCCAGCAGCTTGCGGGGCACAGATACGCAGTATTTT.

The chain has TRBV7-2 and TRBJ2-3; maybe TRBD2 (5 bases). This CDR3 has 15 amino acids. V shed 1 base and J shed 5 bases, with 13 bases lying between them. CDR1 is SGHTA and CDR2 is FQGNSA in the germline V gene. DNA of the CDR3: TGTGCCAGCAGCTTAGGTCGGGGTTTAAGAGATACGCAGTATTTT. It encodes CASSLGRGLRDTQYF.

This chain connects TRBV24-1 to TRBJ2-1, with TRBD2 matching 12 bases. V shed 6 bases, J shed 4 bases, and the junction held 6 bases outside the gene matches. The CDR3 is made up of 16 amino acids. Germline values: CDR1 KGHDR, CDR2 SFDVKD. CDR3 sequence: CATSLAGGPIYNEQFF. The DNA for the CDR3 is TGTGCCACCAGTCTAGCGGGAGGGCCGATTTACAATGAGCAGTTCTTC.